This T cell receptor beta chain was captured in a study of blood T cell repertoires in COVID-19. In the authors' methods: Reference gene primer amplification yielded estimated nucleated cell counts. Generated by immunoSEQ multiplex PCR, the TCRdb table keeps only in-frame clones and is missing some. V, J and clone size are taken as reported in that table, and D and trimming were inferred from the DNA itself. This sample has about 200,000 clones, with approximately 85% found just once. This CDR3 region has 15 residues. The V and J ends lost 4 bases and 0 bases, in that order; junction bases with no gene match: 3. The germline V gene has CDR1 KGHSH and CDR2 LQKENI. Only one count was recorded for this clone.

The receptor's source is a woman in her seventies with COVID-19, enrolled during active disease. Sequenced material: peripheral blood. The chain joins TRBV18 to TRBJ2-3; 8 nucleotides line up with TRBD1. The CDR3, as DNA: TGTGCCAGCTCACAGGGGACAGGTAGCACAGATACGCAGTATTTT. This sequence encodes CASSQGTGSTDTQYF.